Included here is one T cell receptor (beta chain) sequence, with context. Produced via immunoSEQ multiplex PCR; TCRdb's table is partial and in-frame only. The repertoire holds 40,000 or so clones, with 75% to 90% as singletons. This sample is drawn from a study of T cell responses to AZD1222 COVID-19 vaccine. Germline V gene data show CDR1 as MNHNY and CDR2 as SVGAGI (reference sequence). V lost 5 bases to trimming and J lost 0 bases; unmatched junction nucleotides: 18. This CDR3 comprises 19 residues. The receptor was isolated from an adult who received the AZD1222 COVID-19 vaccine. The gene calls are TRBV6-6 and TRBJ2-7, with 8 bases matching TRBD1. Sequencing used peripheral blood, obtained 28 days after the second AZD1222 dose. This CDR3 is CASSLILTGTGTVSYEQYF. Here the CDR3 DNA reads TGTGCCAGCAGTCTCATACTCACCGGGACAGGCACAGTCTCCTACGAGCAGTACTTC.